This TCR beta chain was sequenced during a study of TIL therapy for anti-PD-1-resistant metastatic lung cancer. The overall study: Most patients had lung adenocarcinoma.

As to time point: pre-treatment sample, taken before nivolumab and TIL therapy. The libraries were made with immunoSEQ v3. The method was immunoSEQ multiplex PCR; TCRdb's version includes in-frame clones alone and lacks a portion of them. The sample records nearly 60,000 clones, about 70% being singletons. The germline CDR1 and CDR2 sequences are MNHEY and SVGAGI. The CDR3 consists of 14 residues. V was cut by 9 bases and J by 2 bases, with 17 bases left in between. The sequences come from blood, collected at baseline. The TCR sequence derives from a person aged 25-80 years with non-small cell lung cancer. This chain joins TRBV6-5 and TRBJ2-7; D call uncertain. For the CDR3, the DNA is TGTGCCAGTAAAAGAGACCGGGCCCCCTACGAGCAGTACTTC. It codes for CASKRDRAPYEQYF.